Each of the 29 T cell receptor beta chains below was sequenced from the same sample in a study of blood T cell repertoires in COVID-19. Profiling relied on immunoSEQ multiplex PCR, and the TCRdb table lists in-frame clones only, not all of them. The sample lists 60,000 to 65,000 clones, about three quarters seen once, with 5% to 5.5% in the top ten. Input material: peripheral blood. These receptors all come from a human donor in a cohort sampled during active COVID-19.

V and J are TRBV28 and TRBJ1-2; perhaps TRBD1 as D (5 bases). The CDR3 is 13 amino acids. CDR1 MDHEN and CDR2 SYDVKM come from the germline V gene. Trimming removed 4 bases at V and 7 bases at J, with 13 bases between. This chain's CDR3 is CASSSGRARGYTF. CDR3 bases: TGTGCCAGCAGTTCGGGCAGGGCCCGTGGCTACACCTTC.

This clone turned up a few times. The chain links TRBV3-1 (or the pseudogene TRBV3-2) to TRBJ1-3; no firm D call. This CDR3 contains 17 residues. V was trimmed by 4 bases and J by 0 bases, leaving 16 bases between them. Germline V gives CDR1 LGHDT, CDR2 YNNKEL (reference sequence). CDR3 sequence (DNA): TGTGCCAGCAGCCGTCAGGTGCAGTCGAGCTCTGGAAACACCATATATTTT. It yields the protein CASSRQVQSSSGNTIYF.

CDR3 sequence (DNA): TGTGCCAGCAGCTTAGCGCGTCCGGGACAGGGTGGTGAAAAACTGTTTTTT. Translated: CASSLARPGQGGEKLFF. This chain uses TRBV7-9 with TRBJ1-4, with 9 bases lining up with TRBD1. The CDR3 has 17 amino acids. Per germline, CDR1 SEHNR and CDR2 FQNEAQ (reference sequence). Trimming removed 0 bases from V and 7 bases from J; junction bases left unmatched: 9. Based on the CDR3 plus reference TRBV7-9 and TRBJ1-4, the full variable domain is DTGVSQNPRHKITKRGQNVTFRCDPISEHNRLYWYRQTLGQGPEFLTYFQNEAQLEKSRLLSDRFSAERPKGSFSTLEIQRTEQGDSAMYLCASSLARPGQGGEKLFFGSGTQLSVL.

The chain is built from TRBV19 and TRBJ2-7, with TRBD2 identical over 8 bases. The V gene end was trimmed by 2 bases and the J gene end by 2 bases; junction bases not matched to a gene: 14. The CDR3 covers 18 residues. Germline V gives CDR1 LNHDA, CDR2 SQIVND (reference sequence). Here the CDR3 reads CASSIKAGGGGSAYEQYF. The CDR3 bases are TGTGCCAGTAGTATAAAGGCGGGTGGCGGGGGGTCCGCCTACGAGCAGTACTTC.

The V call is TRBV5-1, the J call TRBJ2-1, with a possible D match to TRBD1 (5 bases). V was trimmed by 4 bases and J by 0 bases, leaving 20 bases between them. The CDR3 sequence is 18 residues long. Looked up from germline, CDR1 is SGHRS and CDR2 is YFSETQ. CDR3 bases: TGCGCCAGCAGCCGTCCAATTCTAGGGGATAGCTCCTACAATGAGCAGTTCTTC. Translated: CASSRPILGDSSYNEQFF. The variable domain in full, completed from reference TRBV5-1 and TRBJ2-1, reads KAGVTQTPRYLIKTRGQQVTLSCSPISGHRSVSWYQQTPGQGLQFLFEYFSETQRNKGNFPGRFSGRQFSNSRSEMNVSTLELGDSALYLCASSRPILGDSSYNEQFFGPGTRLTVL.

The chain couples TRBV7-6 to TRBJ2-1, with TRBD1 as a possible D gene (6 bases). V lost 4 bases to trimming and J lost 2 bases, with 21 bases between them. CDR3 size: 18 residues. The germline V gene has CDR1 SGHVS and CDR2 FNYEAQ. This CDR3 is CASSSKRGGQGPYNEQFF. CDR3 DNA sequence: TGTGCCAGCAGCTCAAAGAGGGGTGGGCAGGGGCCCTACAATGAGCAGTTCTTC.

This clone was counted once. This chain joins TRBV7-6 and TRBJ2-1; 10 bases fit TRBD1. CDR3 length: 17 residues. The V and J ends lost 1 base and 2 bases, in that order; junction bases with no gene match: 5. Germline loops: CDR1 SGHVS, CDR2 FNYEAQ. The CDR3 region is CASSLVDRGRTYNEQFF. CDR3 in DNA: TGTGCCAGCAGCTTAGTAGACAGGGGGCGCACCTACAATGAGCAGTTCTTC.

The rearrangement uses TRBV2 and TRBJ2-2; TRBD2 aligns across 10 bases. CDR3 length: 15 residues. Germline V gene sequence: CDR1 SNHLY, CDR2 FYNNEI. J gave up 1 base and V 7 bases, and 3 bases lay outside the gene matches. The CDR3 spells CASTTSGVNTGELFF. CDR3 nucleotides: TGTGCCAGCACCACTAGCGGGGTGAACACCGGGGAGCTGTTTTTT.

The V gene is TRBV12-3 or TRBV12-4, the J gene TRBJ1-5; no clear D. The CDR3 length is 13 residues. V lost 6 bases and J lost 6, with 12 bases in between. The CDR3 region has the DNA TGTGCCAGCAGCACGGGGTACGGTCAGCCCCAGCATTTT. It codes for CASSTGYGQPQHF.

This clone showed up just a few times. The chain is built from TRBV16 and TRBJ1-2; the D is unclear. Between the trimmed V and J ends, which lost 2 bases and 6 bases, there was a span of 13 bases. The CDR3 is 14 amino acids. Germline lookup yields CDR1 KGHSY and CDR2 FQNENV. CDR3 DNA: TGTGCCAGCAGCCAAATCGTGGCGGGAGATGGCTACACCTTC. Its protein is CASSQIVAGDGYTF.

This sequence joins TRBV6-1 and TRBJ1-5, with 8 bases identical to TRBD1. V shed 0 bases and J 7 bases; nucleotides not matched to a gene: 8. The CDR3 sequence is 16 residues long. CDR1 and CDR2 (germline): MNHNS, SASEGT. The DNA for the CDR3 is TGTGCCAGCAGTGAAGCTTGGCAGGGGGCCGGGCAGCCCCAGCATTTT. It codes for CASSEAWQGAGQPQHF.

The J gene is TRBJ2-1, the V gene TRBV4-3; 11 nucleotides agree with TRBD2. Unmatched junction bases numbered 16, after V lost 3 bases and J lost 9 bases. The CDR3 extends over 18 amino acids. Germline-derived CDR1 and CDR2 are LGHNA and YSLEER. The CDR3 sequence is CASSHTNLVAGGPSEQFF. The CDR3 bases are TGCGCCAGCAGCCACACAAATTTGGTAGCGGGGGGGCCAAGTGAGCAGTTCTTC.

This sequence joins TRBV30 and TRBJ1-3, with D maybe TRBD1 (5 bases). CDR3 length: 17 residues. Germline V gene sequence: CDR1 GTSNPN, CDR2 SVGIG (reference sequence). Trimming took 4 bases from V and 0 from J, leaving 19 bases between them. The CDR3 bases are TGTGCCTGGACTATTGGGGCCAGGGTGAACTCTGGAAACACCATATATTTT. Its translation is CAWTIGARVNSGNTIYF.

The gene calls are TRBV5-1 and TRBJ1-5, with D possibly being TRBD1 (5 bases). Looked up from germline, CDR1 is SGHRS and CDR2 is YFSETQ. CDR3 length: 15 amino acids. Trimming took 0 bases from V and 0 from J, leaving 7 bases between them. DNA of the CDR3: TGCGCCAGCAGCTTGGGGGGGGATAGCAATCAGCCCCAGCATTTT. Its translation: CASSLGGDSNQPQHF.

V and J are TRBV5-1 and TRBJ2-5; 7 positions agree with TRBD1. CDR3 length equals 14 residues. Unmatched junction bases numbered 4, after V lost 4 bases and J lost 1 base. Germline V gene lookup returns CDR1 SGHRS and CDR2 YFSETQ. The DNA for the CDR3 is TGCGCCAGCAGCGCCGGGACAGCCCAAGAGACCCAGTACTTC. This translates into CASSAGTAQETQYF. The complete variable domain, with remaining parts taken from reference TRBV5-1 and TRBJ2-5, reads KAGVTQTPRYLIKTRGQQVTLSCSPISGHRSVSWYQQTPGQGLQFLFEYFSETQRNKGNFPGRFSGRQFSNSRSEMNVSTLELGDSALYLCASSAGTAQETQYFGPGTRLLVL.

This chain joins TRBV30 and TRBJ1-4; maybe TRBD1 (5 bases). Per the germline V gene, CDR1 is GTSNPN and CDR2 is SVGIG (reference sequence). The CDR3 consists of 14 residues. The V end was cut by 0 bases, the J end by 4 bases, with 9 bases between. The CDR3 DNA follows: TGTGCCTGGAGTGTGTCGGGACTTAATGAAAAACTGTTTTTT. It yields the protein CAWSVSGLNEKLFF.

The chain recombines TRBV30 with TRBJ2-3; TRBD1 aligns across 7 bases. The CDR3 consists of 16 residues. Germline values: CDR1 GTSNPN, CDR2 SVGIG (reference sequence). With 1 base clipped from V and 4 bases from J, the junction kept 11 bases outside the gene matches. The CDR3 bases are TGTGCCTGGAGTGCCCCGAGACAGGGAATGTCAGATACGCAGTATTTT. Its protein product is CAWSAPRQGMSDTQYF.

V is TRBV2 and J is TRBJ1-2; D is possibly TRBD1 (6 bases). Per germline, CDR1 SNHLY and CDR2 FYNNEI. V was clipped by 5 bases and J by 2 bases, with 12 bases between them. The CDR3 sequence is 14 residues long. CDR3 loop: CASSPGQGNYGYTF. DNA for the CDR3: TGTGCCAGCAGTCCTGGGCAGGGGAACTATGGCTACACCTTC.

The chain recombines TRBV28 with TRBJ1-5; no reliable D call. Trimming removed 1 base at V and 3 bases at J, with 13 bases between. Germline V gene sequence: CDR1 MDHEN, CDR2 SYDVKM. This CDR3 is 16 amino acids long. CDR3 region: CASSLFGVANNQPQHF. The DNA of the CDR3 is TGTGCCAGCAGTTTATTTGGAGTAGCGAACAATCAGCCCCAGCATTTT.

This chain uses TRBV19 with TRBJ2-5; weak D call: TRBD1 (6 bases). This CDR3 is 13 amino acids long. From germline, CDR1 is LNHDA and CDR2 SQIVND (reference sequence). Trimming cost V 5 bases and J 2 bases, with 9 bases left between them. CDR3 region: CASSWTAQETQYF. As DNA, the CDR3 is TGTGCCAGTAGTTGGACAGCACAAGAGACCCAGTACTTC.

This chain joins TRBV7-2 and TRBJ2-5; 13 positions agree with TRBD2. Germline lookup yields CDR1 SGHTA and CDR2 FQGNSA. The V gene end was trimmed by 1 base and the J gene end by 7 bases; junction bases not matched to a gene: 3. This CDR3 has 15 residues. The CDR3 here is CASSLVLAGGWTQYF. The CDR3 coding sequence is TGTGCCAGCAGCTTAGTACTAGCGGGGGGGTGGACCCAGTACTTC.

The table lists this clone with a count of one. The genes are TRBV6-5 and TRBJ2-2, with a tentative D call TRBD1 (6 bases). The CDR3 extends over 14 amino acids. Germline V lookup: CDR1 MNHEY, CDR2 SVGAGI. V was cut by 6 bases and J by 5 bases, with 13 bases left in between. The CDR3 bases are TGTGCCAGCAGGGGGGCCCGCCTTACCGGGGAGCTGTTTTTT. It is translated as CASRGARLTGELFF.

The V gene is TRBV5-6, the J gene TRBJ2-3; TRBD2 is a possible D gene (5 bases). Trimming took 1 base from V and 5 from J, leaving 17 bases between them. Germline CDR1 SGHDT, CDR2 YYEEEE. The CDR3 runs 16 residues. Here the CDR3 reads CASSLSGGAAVDTQYF. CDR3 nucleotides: TGTGCCAGCAGCTTGTCTGGCGGCGCAGCGGTAGATACGCAGTATTTT.

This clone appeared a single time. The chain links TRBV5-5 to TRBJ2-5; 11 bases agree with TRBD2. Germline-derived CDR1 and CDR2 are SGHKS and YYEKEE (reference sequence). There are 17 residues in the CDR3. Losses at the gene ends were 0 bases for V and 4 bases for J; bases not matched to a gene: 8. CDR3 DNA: TGTGCCAGCAGCTTGGAGGTCAAGCTAGCGGGGGGAGAGACCCAGTACTTC. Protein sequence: CASSLEVKLAGGETQYF.

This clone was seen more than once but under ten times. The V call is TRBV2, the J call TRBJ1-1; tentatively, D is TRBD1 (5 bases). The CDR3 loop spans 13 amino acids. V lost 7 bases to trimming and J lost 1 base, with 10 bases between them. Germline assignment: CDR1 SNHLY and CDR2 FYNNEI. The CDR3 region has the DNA TGTGCCAGCATGGCCCAGGGGAACACTGAAGCTTTCTTT. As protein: CASMAQGNTEAFF.

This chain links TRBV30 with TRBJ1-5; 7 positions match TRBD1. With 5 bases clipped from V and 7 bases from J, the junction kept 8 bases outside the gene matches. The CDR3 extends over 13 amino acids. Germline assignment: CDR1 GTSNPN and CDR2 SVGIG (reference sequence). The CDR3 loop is CAWGEGAVQPQHF. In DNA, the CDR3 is TGTGCCTGGGGCGAGGGGGCTGTGCAGCCCCAGCATTTT.

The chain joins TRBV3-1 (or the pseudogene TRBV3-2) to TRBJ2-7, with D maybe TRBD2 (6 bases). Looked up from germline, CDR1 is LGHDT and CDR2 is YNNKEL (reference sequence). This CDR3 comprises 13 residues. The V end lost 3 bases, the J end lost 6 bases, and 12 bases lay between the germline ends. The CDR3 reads CASSHGTPLEQYF. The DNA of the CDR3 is TGTGCCAGCAGCCATGGGACTCCCCTCGAGCAGTACTTC.

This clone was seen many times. The CDR3 DNA follows: TGTGCCACCAGTGATGAGGACAGGGGGACCGGGGAGCTGTTTTTT. This translates into CATSDEDRGTGELFF. The chain uses TRBV24-1 and TRBJ2-2; 10 bases map to TRBD1. The CDR3 runs to 15 residues. The germline V gene encodes CDR1 KGHDR and CDR2 SFDVKD. V was clipped by 3 bases and J by 5 bases; unmatched bases: 2.

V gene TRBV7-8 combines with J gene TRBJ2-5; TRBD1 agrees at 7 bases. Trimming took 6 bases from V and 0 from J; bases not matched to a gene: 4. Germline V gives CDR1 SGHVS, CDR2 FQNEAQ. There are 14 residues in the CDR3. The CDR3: CASRNRGNQETQYF. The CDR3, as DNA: TGTGCCAGCAGAAACAGGGGAAACCAAGAGACCCAGTACTTC.